This is a list of T cell receptor beta chains from one sample in a study of T-cell reconstitution after alpha-beta-depleted transplantation in children. TCRdb re-called the PCR reads with MiXCR, one entry per CDR3 protein. This sample carries 500,000 to 600,000 distinct CDR3 sequences, about 16% of them seen once, and the ten largest clones take over 3%. Material: PBMCs from the stem cell graft donor, obtained from the stem cell graft. These receptors were obtained from a human donor who donated a stem cell graft to a child with acute lymphoblastic leukemia. The CDR3 runs from the conserved cysteine through the conserved F or W.

J gene: TRBJ2-7; V gene: TRBV29-1; CDR3 protein: CSVESESYEQYF
J gene: TRBJ2-7; V gene: TRBV11-2; CDR3 protein: CSSSSSYEQYF
J gene: TRBJ2-3; V gene: TRBV5-1; CDR3 protein: CASSLGGEDTQYF
J gene: TRBJ2-5; V gene: TRBV20-1; CDR3 protein: CSATLSTGIPIQETQYF
J gene: TRBJ1-5; V gene: TRBV4-1; CDR3 protein: CASSQAALNNQPQHF
J gene: TRBJ1-1; V gene: TRBV9; CDR3 protein: CASSGPYGGQVVTEAFF
J gene: TRBJ2-7; V gene: TRBV5-1; CDR3 protein: CASSPLGGPTYEQYF
J gene: TRBJ2-1; V gene: TRBV27; CDR3 protein: CASSLISDNEQFF
J gene: TRBJ2-5; V gene: TRBV19; CDR3 protein: CASSEVGLLQYF
J gene: TRBJ2-1; V gene: TRBV27; CDR3 protein: CASSLVAAGGNEQFF
J gene: TRBJ2-7; V gene: TRBV10-3; CDR3 protein: CAISESSGNSYEQYF
J gene: TRBJ2-5; V gene: TRBV6-2/TRBV6-3; CDR3 protein: CASSQSRSRYF
J gene: TRBJ2-2; V gene: TRBV12-3/TRBV12-4; CDR3 protein: CASSLPGPSTGELFF
J gene: TRBJ2-5; V gene: TRBV6-1; CDR3 protein: CASSTTVTQETQYF
J gene: TRBJ2-1; V gene: TRBV6-4; CDR3 protein: CASSEEISYNEQFF
J gene: TRBJ2-7; V gene: TRBV5-6; CDR3 protein: CASSDRGNYEQYF
J gene: TRBJ2-3; V gene: TRBV12-3/TRBV12-4; CDR3 protein: CASTQGARDTQYF
J gene: TRBJ1-1; V gene: TRBV12-3/TRBV12-4; CDR3 protein: CASSSGPGGNTEAFF
J gene: TRBJ1-1; V gene: TRBV3-1; CDR3 protein: CASSPFVSDTEAFF
J gene: TRBJ2-3; V gene: TRBV20-1; CDR3 protein: CSAHLRRGTDTQYF
J gene: TRBJ1-2; V gene: TRBV13; CDR3 protein: CASSQYAGLLNYGYTF
J gene: TRBJ2-1; V gene: TRBV9; CDR3 protein: CASSVEGGLINEQFF
J gene: TRBJ1-4; V gene: TRBV7-3; CDR3 protein: CASSLNREKLFF
J gene: TRBJ2-7; V gene: TRBV20-1; CDR3 protein: CSARDWGQILSSYEQYF
J gene: TRBJ2-7; V gene: TRBV5-1; CDR3 protein: CASSGLAGGNEQYF
J gene: TRBJ2-2; V gene: TRBV7-9; CDR3 protein: CASSPVSPGELFF
J gene: TRBJ2-7; V gene: TRBV5-1; CDR3 protein: CASSFGLAGVFTYEQYF
J gene: TRBJ2-1; V gene: TRBV19; CDR3 protein: CASSIGGVNNEQFF
J gene: TRBJ1-2; V gene: TRBV29-1; CDR3 protein: CSVRQGIDYGYTF
J gene: TRBJ2-5; V gene: TRBV9; CDR3 protein: CASSVGGLSIFETQYF
J gene: TRBJ1-5; V gene: TRBV7-2; CDR3 protein: CASSSDSVYSNQPQHF
J gene: TRBJ2-2; V gene: TRBV12-3/TRBV12-4; CDR3 protein: CASSGGAAGELTGELFF
J gene: TRBJ2-7; V gene: TRBV5-6; CDR3 protein: CASSLGMGQIFSYEQYF
J gene: TRBJ2-5; V gene: TRBV12-3/TRBV12-4; CDR3 protein: CASRYRGSQETQYF
J gene: TRBJ2-1; V gene: TRBV27; CDR3 protein: CASSSGTGGHNEQFF
J gene: TRBJ2-1; V gene: TRBV29-1; CDR3 protein: CSGLVGEQFF
J gene: TRBJ2-2; V gene: TRBV27; CDR3 protein: CASSLYQRESGELFF
J gene: TRBJ2-1; V gene: TRBV20-1; CDR3 protein: CSATLPTSGSWYNEQFF
J gene: TRBJ1-1; V gene: TRBV29-1; CDR3 protein: CSAGQSHTEAFF
J gene: TRBJ2-7; V gene: TRBV20-1; CDR3 protein: CSARIWGLAGGGIEQYF
J gene: TRBJ2-2; V gene: TRBV27; CDR3 protein: CASSRPPSGRANGELFF
J gene: TRBJ1-2; V gene: TRBV5-1; CDR3 protein: CASSAGEGANYGYTF
J gene: TRBJ2-1; V gene: TRBV5-6; CDR3 protein: CASSPEFRSYNEQFF
J gene: TRBJ2-7; V gene: TRBV6-1; CDR3 protein: CASRSLADGPYEQYF
J gene: TRBJ2-7; V gene: TRBV5-1; CDR3 protein: CASSDAVAGVYEQYF
J gene: TRBJ2-2; V gene: TRBV27; CDR3 protein: CASTLEGWSPPGELFF
J gene: TRBJ2-1; V gene: TRBV3-1; CDR3 protein: CASSHWDRGRRTSGRAEFF
J gene: TRBJ1-1; V gene: TRBV27; CDR3 protein: CASSPHRGGTTEAFF
J gene: TRBJ2-7; V gene: TRBV4-1; CDR3 protein: CASSQLEGPYEQYF
J gene: TRBJ2-2; V gene: TRBV9; CDR3 protein: CASSGGLLTGELFF
J gene: TRBJ2-2; V gene: TRBV7-9; CDR3 protein: CASSTRTRNTGELFF
J gene: TRBJ2-2; V gene: TRBV29-1; CDR3 protein: CSARSQNTGELFF